The 22 T cell receptor beta chains below were found in one sample sequenced in a study of T cell clones after liver transplantation. TCRdb's table, derived via immunoSEQ multiplex PCR, lists solely in-frame clones and lacks some. The table has fewer than 15,000 clones, roughly 74% seen once. The source was CD8+ T cells from blood, collected at the 22-month timepoint. The receptors stem from a human patient who received a liver transplant. Some T cells may possibly be graft donor cells.

The rearrangement uses TRBV4-3 and TRBJ2-3; 7 nucleotides match TRBD2. Germline CDR1 is LGHNA and CDR2 is YSLEER. CDR3 length: 17 amino acids. Trimming removed 5 bases from V and 0 bases from J; junction bases left unmatched: 11. The chain's CDR3 is CASSSGGSGESTDTQYF. The CDR3 DNA reads as TGCGCCAGCAGCTCCGGCGGGAGCGGGGAGAGCACAGATACGCAGTATTTT.

The chain employs TRBV7-9 and TRBJ2-3, with D maybe TRBD2 (6 bases). The ends were cut back, 5 bases at V and 2 bases at J, with 11 bases in the middle. Germline CDR1 and CDR2: SEHNR and FQNEAQ (reference sequence). The CDR3 is 14 residues long. CDR3 in amino acids: CASSLLAPTDTQYF. CDR3 bases: TGTGCCAGCAGCCTTCTAGCGCCCACAGATACGCAGTATTTT.

The rearrangement links TRBV15 to TRBJ1-4; D not resolved. V lost 6 bases to trimming and J lost 0 bases, with 14 bases between them. The germline V gene has CDR1 LNHNV and CDR2 YYDKDF (reference sequence). This CDR3 region has 16 residues. Here the CDR3 reads CATSVGRITTNEKLFF. The CDR3 nucleotides read TGTGCCACCAGTGTGGGCAGGATTACAACTAATGAAAAACTGTTTTTT.

The chain links TRBV5-4 to TRBJ1-2, with D possibly matching TRBD1 (5 bases). Trimming left V 4 bases short and J 12 bases short, with 13 bases between. In germline, CDR1 is SGHNT, CDR2 YYREEE (reference sequence). The CDR3 has 11 amino acids. CDR3 sequence (DNA): TGTGCCAGCAGCATCCAGGGTTTGGACACCTTC. Its translation is CASSIQGLDTF. The whole variable domain, remainder taken from reference TRBV5-4 and TRBJ1-2, is ETGVTQSPTHLIKTRGQQVTLRCSSQSGHNTVSWYQQALGQGPQFIFQYYREEENGRGNFPPRFSGLQFPNYSSELNVNALELDDSALYLCASSIQGLDTFGSGTRLTVV.

The chain joins TRBV11-2 to TRBJ2-7; D unresolved. Looked up from germline, CDR1 is SGHAT and CDR2 is FQNNGV. V lost 3 bases and J lost 2, with 2 bases in between. CDR3 length: 11 amino acids. The CDR3 here is CASSFTYEQYF. The CDR3 DNA is TGTGCCAGCAGCTTCACCTACGAGCAGTACTTC.

In this sample, this clone turned up a few times. The V call is TRBV19, the J call TRBJ1-1; tentative D call: TRBD1 (5 bases). The CDR3 is made up of 12 amino acids. CDR1 LNHDA and CDR2 SQIVND come from the germline V gene (reference sequence). Trimming took off 9 bases at V and 4 bases at J, with 12 bases between the two ends. The CDR3 sequence is CASRADGTEAFF. Written as DNA, the CDR3 is TGTGCCAGCAGGGCGGACGGCACTGAAGCTTTCTTT.

The chain joins TRBV19 to TRBJ2-6; D unresolved. V was cut by 7 bases and J by 3 bases, with 10 bases left in between. The CDR3 loop spans 14 amino acids. Germline V gene sequence: CDR1 LNHDA, CDR2 SQIVND (reference sequence). The CDR3 bases are TGTGCCAGTAAGTGGACGATTGGGGCCAACGTCCTGACTTTC. This codes for CASKWTIGANVLTF.

This chain connects TRBV27 to TRBJ2-7; the match to TRBD2 covers 8 bases. The length of the CDR3 is 16 residues. The J segment lost 3 bases and the V segment lost 5 bases, leaving 12 bases of the junction unmatched. The germline gives CDR1 MNHEY, CDR2 SMNVEV (reference sequence). The CDR3 sequence is CASSPDAASGYYEQYF. The DNA for the CDR3 is TGTGCCAGCAGTCCGGACGCGGCTAGCGGGTACTACGAGCAGTACTTC.

CDR3 DNA: TGCGCCAGCAGCCAAGATGAGGGACTAGCGGGGGCCGGGGAGCTGTTTTTT. It translates to CASSQDEGLAGAGELFF. This chain uses TRBV4-3 with TRBJ2-2; 14 bases agree with TRBD2. The CDR3 has 17 amino acids. Germline-derived CDR1 and CDR2 are LGHNA and YSLEER. V was pared by 0 bases and J by 6 bases, with 3 bases of the junction left unmatched.

The chain combines TRBV6-6 with TRBJ1-1; D may be TRBD1 (5 bases). The CDR3 contains 15 residues. Germline CDR1 MNHNY, CDR2 SVGAGI (reference sequence). The ends were cut back, 4 bases at V and 0 bases at J, with 12 bases in the middle. CDR3 sequence: CASSLRGEMNTEAFF. CDR3 DNA sequence: TGTGCCAGCAGTTTACGGGGCGAGATGAACACTGAAGCTTTCTTT.

This clone was detected only once. The chain recombines TRBV4-3 with TRBJ2-1; D possibly uses TRBD1 or TRBD2 (6 bases each). The V end was cut by 1 base, the J end by 4 bases, with 11 bases between. Germline-derived CDR1 and CDR2 are LGHNA and YSLEER. The CDR3 has 15 residues. CDR3 region: CASSQGIGGYNEQFF. The CDR3 nucleotides are TGCGCCAGCAGCCAAGGGATAGGGGGGTACAATGAGCAGTTCTTC.

This clone was found once. This chain links TRBV7-2 with TRBJ2-3; 11 bases map to TRBD1. The CDR3 consists of 17 residues. Germline-derived CDR1 and CDR2 are SGHTA and FQGNSA. The V and J ends lost 5 bases and 2 bases, in that order; junction bases with no gene match: 9. This chain's CDR3 is CASSTRDRGLITDTQYF. As DNA, the CDR3 is TGTGCCAGCAGCACTCGGGACAGGGGGTTAATCACAGATACGCAGTATTTT. The full variable domain, with the rest looked up from reference TRBV7-2 and TRBJ2-3, is GAGVSQSPSNKVTEKGKDVELRCDPISGHTALYWYRQSLGQGLEFLIYFQGNSAPDKSGLPSDRFSAERTGGSVSTLTIQRTQQEDSAVYLCASSTRDRGLITDTQYFGPGTRLTVL.

The chain carries TRBV7-9 and TRBJ2-2, with 14 bases fitting TRBD2. Trimming took 6 bases from V and 5 from J; bases not matched to a gene: 8. The CDR3 consists of 17 residues. Germline CDR1 and CDR2: SEHNR and FQNEAQ (reference sequence). Written as DNA, the CDR3 is TGTGCCAGCAGGCGGCGACTAGCGGGAGGGGTTACCGGGGAGCTGTTTTTT. Amino acid sequence: CASRRRLAGGVTGELFF.

V usage is TRBV7-9 and J usage is TRBJ2-7; D is unresolved. CDR3 size: 13 residues. CDR1 and CDR2 from the germline V gene are SEHNR and FQNEAQ (reference sequence). Trimming removed 1 base from V and 7 bases from J, with 11 bases in between. The CDR3, as DNA: TGTGCCAGCAGCTTAGGATCGGACCCTGAGCAGTACTTC. Encoded protein: CASSLGSDPEQYF.

The chain recombines TRBV7-9 with TRBJ1-5; D is ambiguous. The V and J ends lost 1 base and 6 bases respectively, with 7 bases between them. Germline-derived CDR1 and CDR2 are SEHNR and FQNEAQ (reference sequence). This CDR3 has 13 residues. CDR3 DNA: TGTGCCAGCAGCTTAGAGGCGGGTCAGCCCCAGCATTTT. Protein product: CASSLEAGQPQHF. Full variable domain (rest looked up from reference TRBV7-9 and TRBJ1-5): DTGVSQNPRHKITKRGQNVTFRCDPISEHNRLYWYRQTLGQGPEFLTYFQNEAQLEKSRLLSDRFSAERPKGSFSTLEIQRTEQGDSAMYLCASSLEAGQPQHFGDGTRLSIL.

In regard to this clone: Within the sample, other DNA sequences also encode this same CDR3. The chain recombines TRBV5-6 with TRBJ2-7, with D hard to call. Looked up from germline, CDR1 is SGHDT and CDR2 is YYEEEE. This CDR3 region has 13 residues. Trimming pared 0 bases from V and 3 bases from J, leaving 7 bases between. CDR3 loop: CASSLGPNYEQYF. CDR3 nucleotides: TGTGCCAGCAGCTTGGGGCCCAACTACGAGCAGTACTTC.

V is TRBV5-5 and J is TRBJ1-2; a possible D gene is TRBD1 (5 bases). Trimming removed 6 bases at V and 10 bases at J, with 13 bases between. This CDR3 spans 11 amino acids. From germline, CDR1 is SGHKS and CDR2 YYEKEE (reference sequence). CDR3 in DNA: TGTGCCAGCAATGGTCAGGGTGACTACACCTTC. Protein sequence: CASNGQGDYTF.

This clone appeared once. This rearrangement joins TRBV29-1 to TRBJ1-5; 10 bases match TRBD1. The CDR3 is made up of 13 amino acids. V trimming: 6 bases; J trimming: 4 bases; junction bases outside the gene matches: 3. The germline V gene has CDR1 SQVTM and CDR2 ANQGSEA. The CDR3 sequence: CSVGTGANQPQHF. The CDR3, as DNA: TGCAGCGTAGGGACAGGGGCAAATCAGCCCCAGCATTTT.

The chain carries TRBV5-5 and TRBJ2-3; 7 bases match TRBD1. CDR1 is SGHKS, CDR2 YYEKEE, per germline (reference sequence). Germline trimming cut 0 bases from V and 2 bases from J; bases unmatched to any gene: 3. This CDR3 region has 15 residues. CDR3 bases: TGTGCCAGCAGCTTGGAAGGGGGCTACACAGATACGCAGTATTTT. Protein product: CASSLEGGYTDTQYF.

This chain uses TRBV5-4 with TRBJ2-7; D perhaps matches TRBD2 (6 bases). Deletions cut 4 bases from V and 3 bases from J, with 17 bases between. This CDR3 comprises 15 residues. Looked up from germline, CDR1 is SGHNT and CDR2 is YYREEE (reference sequence). DNA for the CDR3: TGTGCCAGCAGCCAGAGGGGCGGGATTAACTACGAGCAGTACTTC. Its translation is CASSQRGGINYEQYF. Filled out from reference TRBV5-4 and TRBJ2-7, the complete variable domain reads ETGVTQSPTHLIKTRGQQVTLRCSSQSGHNTVSWYQQALGQGPQFIFQYYREEENGRGNFPPRFSGLQFPNYSSELNVNALELDDSALYLCASSQRGGINYEQYFGPGTRLTVT.

This clone was counted once. V is TRBV9 and J is TRBJ1-4; unclear D gene. Looked up from germline, CDR1 is SGDLS and CDR2 is YYNGEE. V lost 3 bases to trimming and J lost 0 bases, with 12 bases between them. The CDR3 loop spans 16 amino acids. The CDR3 nucleotides are TGTGCCAGCAGCGAAAAGTTTGGTGCAACTAATGAAAAACTGTTTTTT. This translates into CASSEKFGATNEKLFF.

This chain links TRBV7-3 with TRBJ2-7, with 8 bases fitting TRBD2. This CDR3 has 19 amino acids. The germline gives CDR1 SGHTA, CDR2 FQGTGA. V shed 5 bases and J 0 bases; nucleotides not matched to a gene: 18. For the CDR3, the DNA is TGTGCCAGCAGCCCCGGGACACCTGGAAGGCGGGAGGACTCCTACGAGCAGTACTTC. Translated: CASSPGTPGRREDSYEQYF.